This T cell receptor beta chain was captured in a study of T cells in women clearing cervical HPV infection. The wider study: Case blood was drawn when the lesion was first found; control blood after infection became undetectable. For cases, blood was sampled a median 149 days after lesion detection, interquartile range roughly 90 to 230 days. Study results and limitations: Unknown T-cell numbers per sample may underlie the richness differences. CIN3+ cases had significantly higher TCR repertoire richness than controls, but evenness did not differ.

The assay was immunoSEQ multiplex PCR, and TCRdb's table has in-frame clones only and misses some. Its listing shows some 39,000 clones. V shed 4 bases, J shed 4 bases, and the junction held 10 bases outside the gene matches. Germline values: CDR1 DFQATT, CDR2 SNEGSKA (reference sequence). This CDR3 region has 15 residues. On this clone: Its antigen remains unidentified. With the read ending 3 residues before the CDR3 end, the germline J gene is used to fill in that end.

The gene calls are TRBV20-1 and TRBJ2-3; 8 positions agree with TRBD2. This receptor was taken from a woman between 18 and 75 years old with a cervical HPV16 infection that either progressed to CIN3+ or cleared (not recorded which). Sequencing was performed on blood buffy coat. CDR3 DNA (partial): TGCAGTGCTAAGTCCGGGGGGGCCGGGGCAGATACG. This gives the protein CSAKSGGAGADT. The CDR3 as a whole reads CSAKSGGAGADTQYF.